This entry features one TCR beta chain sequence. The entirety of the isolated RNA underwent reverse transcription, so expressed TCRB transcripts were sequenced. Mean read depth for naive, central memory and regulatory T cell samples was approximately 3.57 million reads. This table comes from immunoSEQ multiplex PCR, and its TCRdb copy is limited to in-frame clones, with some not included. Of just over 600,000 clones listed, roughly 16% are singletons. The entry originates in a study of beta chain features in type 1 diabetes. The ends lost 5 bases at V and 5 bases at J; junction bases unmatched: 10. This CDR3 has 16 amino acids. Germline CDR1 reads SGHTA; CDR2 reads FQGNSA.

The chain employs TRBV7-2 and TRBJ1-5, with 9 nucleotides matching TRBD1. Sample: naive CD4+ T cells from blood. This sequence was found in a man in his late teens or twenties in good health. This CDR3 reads CASSLGPQGADQPQHF. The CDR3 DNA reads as TGTGCCAGCAGCCTCGGGCCACAGGGGGCAGATCAGCCCCAGCATTTT.